One sample yielded the 13 T cell receptor beta chains listed below, sequenced in a study of blood T cell repertoires in COVID-19. Repertoires were generated with immunoSEQ multiplex PCR, while TCRdb's copy carries only in-frame clones and drops some. The table includes more than 100,000 clones, roughly 85% detected once. The source material was peripheral blood. The receptors here all came from an elderly man with acute or convalescent COVID-19.

The chain links TRBV19 to TRBJ2-7; D is possibly TRBD2 (6 bases). CDR1 and CDR2 (germline): LNHDA, SQIVND (reference sequence). This CDR3 region has 14 residues. The V end lost 4 bases, the J end lost 7 bases, and 17 bases lay between the germline ends. CDR3 sequence (DNA): TGTGCCAGTAGTAAGGGAGGCCACTTACGAGAGCAGTACTTC. Translating it yields CASSKGGHLREQYF.

This chain joins TRBV6-2 or TRBV6-3 and TRBJ2-3; no clear D gene. Germline CDR1 is MNHEY and CDR2 is SVGEGT. This CDR3 has 14 amino acids. Trimming removed 4 bases from V and 2 bases from J, with 10 bases in between. The CDR3 loop reads CASSLGGVTDTQYF. Written as DNA, the CDR3 is TGTGCCAGCAGTTTGGGTGGAGTCACAGATACGCAGTATTTT.

The chain links TRBV15 to TRBJ2-1; 9 bases are shared with TRBD2. Per the germline V gene, CDR1 is LNHNV and CDR2 is YYDKDF (reference sequence). Trimming took 4 bases from V and 8 from J; bases not matched to a gene: 12. The CDR3 loop spans 16 amino acids. The CDR3 nucleotides read TGTGCCACCAGCAATTACGGGCGGGGGGGCGTGGATGAGCAGTTCTTC. Encoded protein: CATSNYGRGGVDEQFF.

This clone was observed once. V gene TRBV19 combines with J gene TRBJ1-2; no clear D. With 0 bases removed from V and 13 bases from J, the gap between germline ends came to 21 bases. Germline V lookup: CDR1 LNHDA, CDR2 SQIVND (reference sequence). This CDR3 spans 15 amino acids. The CDR3 nucleotides read TGTGCCAGTAGTATAGATGCACAGACCACCTATTCGCCCACCTTC. Translated: CASSIDAQTTYSPTF.

The chain combines TRBV28 with TRBJ1-4; D may be TRBD1 (6 bases). This CDR3 region has 14 residues. The germline gives CDR1 MDHEN, CDR2 SYDVKM. V lost 8 bases, J lost 8 bases, and 18 bases lay in between. The DNA for the CDR3 is TGTGCCAGCGGTGAGTTGGGGGCTCGAGAAAAACTGTTTTTT. Amino acid sequence: CASGELGAREKLFF.

J is TRBJ1-5 and V is TRBV10-3; TRBD1 matches at 7 bases. The CDR3 has 15 residues. CDR1 is ENHRY and CDR2 is SYGVKD in the germline V gene. V lost 6 bases to trimming and J lost 0 bases; unmatched junction nucleotides: 5. CDR3 sequence reads: CAIRDRHDSNQPQHF. The CDR3 region has the DNA TGTGCCATCAGGGACAGGCACGATAGCAATCAGCCCCAGCATTTT.

The V call is TRBV10-1, the J call TRBJ2-3; D is possibly TRBD2 (6 bases). CDR1 is WNHNN, CDR2 SYGVQD, per germline (reference sequence). V lost 2 bases and J lost 4, with 16 bases in between. This CDR3 is built from 16 residues. The CDR3 sequence is CASSERGTERPDTQYF. The CDR3 region has the DNA TGCGCCAGCAGTGAGCGGGGGACGGAGAGGCCAGATACGCAGTATTTT.

The chain employs TRBV29-1 and TRBJ1-2; TRBD1 agrees at 9 bases. CDR1 is SQVTM and CDR2 is ANQGSEA in the germline V gene. V was clipped by 1 base and J by 2 bases; unmatched bases: 8. The CDR3 sequence is 16 residues long. CDR3 sequence: CSVEAGGQGPNYGYTF. The CDR3 DNA reads TGCAGCGTTGAAGCGGGGGGACAGGGTCCGAACTATGGCTACACCTTC.

The CDR3 region is CASSSGGGQGAYGYTF. CDR3 DNA: TGTGCCAGCAGCTCGGGAGGGGGACAGGGGGCGTATGGCTACACCTTC. The V gene is TRBV7-9, the J gene TRBJ1-2; 12 bases agree with TRBD1. This CDR3 is 16 amino acids long. Germline-derived CDR1 and CDR2 are SEHNR and FQNEAQ (reference sequence). Germline trimming cut 4 bases from V and 5 bases from J; bases unmatched to any gene: 8.

CDR3 nucleotide sequence: TGTGCCAGCTCACCAGGGCCCGGGAGCACTGAAGCTTTCTTT. Protein: CASSPGPGSTEAFF. This rearrangement joins TRBV18 to TRBJ1-1; the D is unclear. Trimming removed 2 bases from V and 4 bases from J, with 11 bases in between. The CDR3 length is 14 residues. Germline CDR1 and CDR2: KGHSH and LQKENI.

The chain links TRBV10-3 to TRBJ2-7, with 9 positions matching TRBD2. This CDR3 is built from 13 residues. Germline-derived CDR1 and CDR2 are ENHRY and SYGVKD. The ends lost 5 bases at V and 5 bases at J; junction bases unmatched: 4. The CDR3 DNA follows: TGTGCCATCAGTATAGCGGGAGACGACGAGCAGTACTTC. It codes for CAISIAGDDEQYF.

The chain uses TRBV18 and TRBJ1-4, with D unresolved. The V end lost 2 bases, the J end lost 7 bases, and 17 bases lay between the germline ends. The CDR3 runs to 16 residues. Per the germline V gene, CDR1 is KGHSH and CDR2 is LQKENI. The DNA for the CDR3 is TGTGCCAGCTCACCAAGGTCCAATAAGGAGACTGAAAAACTGTTTTTT. As protein: CASSPRSNKETEKLFF.

This chain connects TRBV19 to TRBJ1-1, with 9 bases aligning to TRBD1. V lost 4 bases to trimming and J lost 4 bases; unmatched junction nucleotides: 7. Looked up from germline, CDR1 is LNHDA and CDR2 is SQIVND (reference sequence). The CDR3 has 15 amino acids. The CDR3, as DNA: TGTGCCAGTAGTAAGGGGGACAGGGTGGGCACTGAAGCTTTCTTT. It is translated as CASSKGDRVGTEAFF.